The following is a T cell receptor (beta chain) sequence with its context. Its target is not known. The length of the CDR3 is 13 residues. CDR1 is SEHNR, CDR2 FQNEAQ, per germline (reference sequence). V was pared by 5 bases and J by 6 bases, with 11 bases between. This specimen comes from a study of T cells in Graves' hyperthyroidism and ophthalmopathy. Study-level findings and limits: The model anticipated ophthalmopathy a median about 7.1 months pre-onset.

Amplified regions were TCR beta CDR3 sequences from RNA transcripts. The HTBI set primed first-round TCR CDR3 RT-PCR. TCRdb analysed the multiplex PCR reads with MiXCR anew, one entry per CDR3 protein. The top ten hold around 10% of the sample, which has hundreds of thousands of distinct CDR3 sequences, about two fifths seen once. This chain uses TRBV7-9 with TRBJ1-3; D gene unclear. Sequences were obtained from blood. The TCR comes from a man between 18 and 29 years old with Graves' hyperthyroidism. This CDR3 is CASSHAIENTIYF. DNA of the CDR3: TGTGCCAGCAGCCACGCTATAGAAAACACCATATATTTT.